Listed below are T cell receptor beta chains from one sample, sequenced in a study of Ad26.COV2.S vaccination and SARS-CoV-2 variants. The table came from immunoSEQ multiplex PCR; TCRdb's copy has only in-frame clones and leaves some out. The sample has about 250,000 clones; roughly nine tenths are singletons. This specimen was peripheral blood, taken in a trial of Ad26.COV2.S vaccine versus placebo. The receptors originated from a person aged 18-60 years who received the Ad26.COV2.S COVID-19 vaccine or a placebo. Each CDR3 is given with its conserved first and last residue. The order of the fields is V gene, D gene, J gene, CDR3 DNA, CDR3 protein. D genes are given only for firm matches.

>TRBV7-3|.|TRBJ1-1
TGTGCCAGCAGCTTAGAGGCCATTAAATCGAACACTGAAGCTTTCTTT
CASSLEAIKSNTEAFF
>TRBV7-3|.|TRBJ2-5
TGTGCCAGCAGCCGACAATCGGGACTCACAGAGACCCAGTACTTC
CASSRQSGLTETQYF
>TRBV6-6|.|TRBJ2-5
TGTGCCAGCAGTTACGCTGTTGTCCCGTACCAAGAGACCCAGTACTTC
CASSYAVVPYQETQYF
>TRBV9|.|TRBJ2-2
TGTGCCAGCAGCGTAGGAAACACCGGGGAGCTGTTTTTT
CASSVGNTGELFF
>TRBV7-9|.|TRBJ1-1
TGTGCCAGCAGCTTAGCGCGAAACACTGAAGCTTTCTTT
CASSLARNTEAFF
>TRBV18|TRBD1|TRBJ1-5
TGTGCCAGCTCACAGGGGGCCGGCAATCAGCCCCAGCATTTT
CASSQGAGNQPQHF
>TRBV7-2|TRBD2|TRBJ2-1
TGTGCCAGCAGCAACTTCGGGACTAGCAATGAGCAGTTCTTC
CASSNFGTSNEQFF
>TRBV7-8|TRBD1|TRBJ2-6
TGTGCCAGCATCAGGGGGCTAACAGGACCTGGGGCCAACGTCCTGACTTTC
CASIRGLTGPGANVLTF
>TRBV18|TRBD2|TRBJ2-5
TGTGCCAGCTCACGACCCGGGGGAGGGCCGGAGACCCAGTACTTC
CASSRPGGGPETQYF
>TRBV9|TRBD1|TRBJ1-2
TGTGCCAGCAGCGCCAACCTCTACGACAGGGGGCATGGCTACACCTTC
CASSANLYDRGHGYTF
>TRBV7-9|TRBD1|TRBJ1-6
TGTGCCAGCAGCCGCCGGGGACAGGGCGGGGGAAATTCACCCCTCCACTTT
CASSRRGQGGGNSPLHF
>TRBV27|.|TRBJ1-5
TGTGCCAGCAGTCCCACAGGGTTCAATCAGCCCCAGCATTTT
CASSPTGFNQPQHF